This TCR beta chain was identified in a study of vaccination and CD4 T cells after COVID-19. Study overall: The interval from dose two to post-vaccine sampling had a median of roughly 72 days, and it ranged from 14 to 241. Study conclusions and caveats: Convalescent patients gained a median approximately 90% of their reactive clones only post-vaccination. A nonsignificant median increase from roughly 21 to 40 SARS-CoV-2-reactive clonotypes was observed.

Oncomine TCR Beta short-read sequencing was applied to DNA from cultured CD4+ T cells. TCRdb processed the PCR reads anew with MiXCR; each CDR3 protein has one entry. Counted here are 7,000 to 9,500 distinct CDR3 sequences, 60% occurring once; the ten biggest clones make up around 15%. Treatment of the sample: approximately nine-day PBMC culture with coronavirus spike peptide pools or control peptides (ViraFEST assay). In the ViraFEST assay, peptide-pool expansion preceded TCR sequencing of expanded clonotypes. In the case of this clonotype: Its antigen is as yet unknown.

The CDR3 runs to 15 residues. Germline-derived CDR1 and CDR2 are SGHTA and FQGNSA. Trimming stripped 1 base from V and 1 base from J, with 10 bases between. The chain uses TRBV7-2 and TRBJ2-5; possibly TRBD1 for D (6 bases). This TCR was recovered from a human donor with COVID-19. This specimen was cultured CD4+ T cells from blood, taken after SARS-CoV-2 vaccination. Written as DNA, the CDR3 is TGTGCCAGCAGCTTAGTGGGACACTTCCAAGAGACCCAGTACTTC. Residues: CASSLVGHFQETQYF.